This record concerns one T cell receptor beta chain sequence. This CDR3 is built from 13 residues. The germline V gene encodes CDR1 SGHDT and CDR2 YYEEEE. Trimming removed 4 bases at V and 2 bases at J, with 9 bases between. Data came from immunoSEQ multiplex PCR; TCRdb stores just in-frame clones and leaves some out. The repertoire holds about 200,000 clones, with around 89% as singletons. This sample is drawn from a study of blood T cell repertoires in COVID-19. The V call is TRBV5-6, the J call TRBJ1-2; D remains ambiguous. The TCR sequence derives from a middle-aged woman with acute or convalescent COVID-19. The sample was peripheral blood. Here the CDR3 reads CASSRNRNYGYTF. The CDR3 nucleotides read TGTGCCAGCAGCAGAAACAGAAACTATGGCTACACCTTC.